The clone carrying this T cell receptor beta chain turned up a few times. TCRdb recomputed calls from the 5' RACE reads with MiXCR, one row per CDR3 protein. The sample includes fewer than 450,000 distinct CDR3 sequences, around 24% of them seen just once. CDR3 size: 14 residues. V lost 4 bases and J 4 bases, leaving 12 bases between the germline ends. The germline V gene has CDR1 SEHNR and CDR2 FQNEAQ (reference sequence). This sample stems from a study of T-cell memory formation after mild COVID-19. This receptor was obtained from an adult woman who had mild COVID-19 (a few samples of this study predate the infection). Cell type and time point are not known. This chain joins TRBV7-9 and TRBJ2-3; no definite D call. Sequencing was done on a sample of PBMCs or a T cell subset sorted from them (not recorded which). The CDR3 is CASSSPPSSDTQYF. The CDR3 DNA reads TGTGCCAGCAGCTCCCCTCCTAGTTCAGATACGCAGTATTTT.